These T cell receptor beta chains were read from a single sample in a study of metastatic and nonmetastatic thyroid tumors. TCRdb re-analyzed the PCR reads using MiXCR. The data show tens of thousands of clones, approximately 15% seen once. The sequenced material came from blood. The source is a female donor with papillary thyroid cancer or a benign thyroid nodule (not recorded which). Some clones in this sample may be carry-over from other donors' samples. The CDR3 runs from the conserved cysteine through the conserved F or W. A D gene is named only where the DNA matches it firmly. Where a row states a size, it is once, few, many or the class of an expanded clone; other rows omit it.

V gene	D gene	CDR3 length	clone size	J gene	CDR3 DNA	CDR3 protein
TRBV6-4	-	15	few	TRBJ2-1	TGTGCCAGCAGTCCTAGGGGCGCCCCCTACAATGATCAGTTCTTC	CASSPRGAPYNDQFF
TRBV20-1	-	13	many	TRBJ2-5	TGCAGTGCTAGAACGGCAGGCCAAGAGACCCAGTACTTC	CSARTAGQETQYF
TRBV27	TRBD1	16	many	TRBJ1-1	TGTGCCAGCAGGGAAAACGGGGACAGCTATAACACTGAAGCTTTCTTT	CASRENGDSYNTEAFF
TRBV7-3	-	16	many	TRBJ2-2	TGTGCCAGCAGCTTAACGTCGGTGAGAAACACCGGGGAGCTGTTTTTT	CASSLTSVRNTGELFF
TRBV6-4	TRBD2	18	many	TRBJ2-1	TGTGCCAGCAGTGTCGTTTGGAGCGGGGGGGCAATTGGGAATGAGCAGTTCTTC	CASSVVWSGGAIGNEQFF
TRBV7-2	-	16	many	TRBJ2-3	TGTGCCAGCAGCCCTCCTCCGGGTCTCGGCACAGATACGCAGTATTTT	CASSPPPGLGTDTQYF
TRBV19	-	17	-	TRBJ2-3	TGTGCCAGTATTATAGCCTCCGTGTATCGGACCACAGATACGCAGTATTTT	CASIIASVYRTTDTQYF
TRBV12-3/TRBV12-4	-	12	few	TRBJ2-6	TGTGCCAGACGAGCTGGGGCAAACGTCCTGACTTTC	CARRAGANVLTF
TRBV20-1	-	16	medium-sized	TRBJ2-7	TGCAGTGCTAGAGATCAGGAGGGGGGGCCGGGAGACGAGCAGTACTTC	CSARDQEGGPGDEQYF
TRBV7-2	-	15	-	TRBJ1-2	TGTGCCAGCAGCTTAAGGGGCTCCCCTTTCTGGGGCTACACCTTC	CASSLRGSPFWGYTF
TRBV6-5	TRBD2	15	many	TRBJ2-1	TGTGCCAGCAGTTACTCAGCGGGGGGGGCCAATGAGCAGTTCTTC	CASSYSAGGANEQFF
TRBV27	TRBD1	16	many	TRBJ1-3	TGTGCCAGCAGTGACAGGGGGTTACCCTCTGGAAACACCATATATTTT	CASSDRGLPSGNTIYF
TRBV28	TRBD1	13	many	TRBJ1-6	TGTGCCAGCAGTGGACAGGGTGAATCACCCCTCCACTTT	CASSGQGESPLHF
TRBV9	TRBD1	14	many	TRBJ1-1	TGTGCCAGCAGCGCACAGACAGGGAACCCTGAAGCTTTCTTT	CASSAQTGNPEAFF
TRBV12-3/TRBV12-4	-	15	medium-sized	TRBJ2-7	TGTGCCAGCAGTCCCGACAGGGACTACTCCTACGAGCAGTACTTC	CASSPDRDYSYEQYF
TRBV4-2	-	14	-	TRBJ1-2	TGTGCCAGCAGCCAAGAAGAGCTTAACTATGGCTACACCTTC	CASSQEELNYGYTF
TRBV11-2	-	18	many	TRBJ2-6	TGTGCCAGCAGCTTTGGCCAGTACTTATTCTCTGGGGCCAACGTCCTGACTTTC	CASSFGQYLFSGANVLTF
TRBV3-1	TRBD1	16	-	TRBJ1-1	TGTGCCAGCAGCCAAGCGACCGGGACAGGGGGCCCTAAAGCTTTCTTT	CASSQATGTGGPKAFF
TRBV20-1	-	13	many	TRBJ1-5	TGCAGTGCTAGTATCTGGAGCAATCAGCCCCAGCATTTT	CSASIWSNQPQHF
TRBV27	TRBD1	14	few	TRBJ2-7	TGTGCCAGCAGTCCACACAGGGGCTCCTACGAGCAGTACTTC	CASSPHRGSYEQYF
TRBV20-1	-	15	many	TRBJ2-7	TGCAGTGCTAGGGTCCCCGGGGACTTTGCCTACGAGCAGTACTTC	CSARVPGDFAYEQYF
TRBV10-3	-	11	many	TRBJ1-1	TGTGCCATCAGTGAAGACGGAGAAGCTTTCTTT	CAISEDGEAFF
TRBV5-4	-	15	-	TRBJ1-4	TGTGCCAGCAGCTTACAGCAGTGGACTAATGAAAAACTGTTTTTT	CASSLQQWTNEKLFF
TRBV11-2	-	16	many	TRBJ2-2	TGTGCCAGCAGCTTTTATGGACAGATCAAGTCTGGGGAGCTGTTTTTT	CASSFYGQIKSGELFF
TRBV11-3	-	12	-	TRBJ2-1	TGTGCCAGCAGCCCTCGGCTGGGGGAGCAGTTCTTC	CASSPRLGEQFF
TRBV2	-	14	few	TRBJ1-5	TGTGCCAGCAGGCATCAGGCGCACAATCAGCCCCAGCATTTT	CASRHQAHNQPQHF
TRBV4-3	-	16	-	TRBJ2-6	TGCGCCAGCAGCCAAGATAGTGGTACGGGGGCCAACGTCCTTACTTTC	CASSQDSGTGANVLTF
TRBV18	-	13	many	TRBJ1-2	TGTGCCAGCTCACCACAACCCAGTTATGGCTACACCTTC	CASSPQPSYGYTF
TRBV6-2/TRBV6-3	-	14	many	TRBJ1-6	TGTGCCGGCATTAAGGACGGTGGGAATTCACCCCTCCACTTT	CAGIKDGGNSPLHF
TRBV7-2	TRBD1	13	-	TRBJ1-2	TGTGCCAGCAGCCTCCAGGGGGGAGGTTACTACACCTTC	CASSLQGGGYYTF
TRBV11-2	-	17	-	TRBJ2-1	TGTGCCAGCAGCTTGAAGATGATGGGGCTAACCTACAATGAGCACTTCTTC	CASSLKMMGLTYNEHFF